The clone carrying this T cell receptor beta chain was recorded at least ten times. The sample belongs to a study of T cells in Graves' hyperthyroidism and ophthalmopathy. V was shortened by 6 bases and J by 2 bases, with 17 bases between the two germline ends. This CDR3 contains 15 residues. Germline assignment: CDR1 ENHRY and CDR2 SYGVKD. TCR beta CDR3 regions were amplified from RNA. First-round RT-PCR with HTBI primers amplified the TCR CDR3 region. In TCRdb, the multiplex PCR reads were re-called with MiXCR into one record per CDR3 protein. Among around 800,000 distinct CDR3 sequences listed, 38% were seen once.

This rearrangement joins TRBV10-3 to TRBJ2-7; D is uncertain. Sequenced: blood. This sequence originates from a man aged 18 to 29 with Graves' hyperthyroidism. The CDR3 sequence is CAIRSTAKSTYEQYF. CDR3 DNA: TGTGCCATCAGATCGACCGCAAAATCTACCTACGAGCAGTACTTC.